The present T cell receptor gamma chain was sequenced within a study of human gamma delta and Vdelta1 T cells (dated by TCRdb to 2017 to 2018). As for the study more broadly: The study investigated Delta One T cells, Vd1+ gamma-delta T cells, as cytotoxic effectors against acute myeloid leukemia. The study at large found these results: According to the report, Delta One T cells were polyclonal and showed broad cytotoxic targeting of acute myeloid leukemia.

The germline V gene sets CDR1 to EGSNGY and CDR2 to YDSYNSKV. The cysteine opens and the phenylalanine closes a CDR3 of 12 amino acids. This entry keeps only the CDR3 DNA: 36 bases, framed from base 1. The germline V end is reduced by 6 bases and the J end by 0 bases; junction bases left unmatched: 2. Libraries were built with PCR. Sequencing instrument: Illumina MiSeq. TCRdb called clones from the public reads with CATT, and repeated DNA sequences were later combined into one row. Here the sample has more than 3,000 gamma-chain clones; approximately 15% occur a single time. The ten biggest clones cover about 7% of the sample. This clone was observed a handful of times. Its binding antigen is unknown. No qualities accompany the bases; no much larger clone lies one base away.

The sample consisted of Vdelta1 gamma-delta T cells from blood grown in culture (DOT cells). The cell subset or site label on this specimen signifies: Delta One T cells, in vitro expanded/differentiated Vd1+ gamma-delta T cells. Rearrangement joined TRGV2 to TRGJ1 or TRGJ2. This TCR derives from a human donor in good health. Here is the DNA: TGTGCCACCTGGTTGAATTATTATAAGAAACTCTTT. It translates to CATWLNYYKKLF.